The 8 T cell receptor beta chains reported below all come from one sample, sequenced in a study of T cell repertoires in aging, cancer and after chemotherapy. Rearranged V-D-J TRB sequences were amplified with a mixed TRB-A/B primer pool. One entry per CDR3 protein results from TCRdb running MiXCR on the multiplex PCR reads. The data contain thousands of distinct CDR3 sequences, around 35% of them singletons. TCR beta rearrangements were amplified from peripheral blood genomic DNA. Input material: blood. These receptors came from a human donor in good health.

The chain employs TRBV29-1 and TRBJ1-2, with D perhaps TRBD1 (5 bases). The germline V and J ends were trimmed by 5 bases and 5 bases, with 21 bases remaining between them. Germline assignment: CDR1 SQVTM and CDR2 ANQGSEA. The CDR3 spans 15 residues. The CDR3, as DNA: TGCAGCGTTTCGGGACTCCCAAATAGATATTATGGCTACACCTTC. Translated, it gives CSVSGLPNRYYGYTF.

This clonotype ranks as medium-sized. The chain's CDR3 is CASSIYGVNYNEQFF. DNA for the CDR3: TGTGCCAGTAGTATCTACGGGGTCAACTACAATGAGCAGTTCTTC. The J gene is TRBJ2-1, the V gene TRBV19; the D gene is possibly TRBD2 (5 bases). The V gene's germline CDR1 is LNHDA and CDR2 SQIVND (reference sequence). The CDR3 consists of 15 residues. Deletions cut 3 bases from V and 3 bases from J, with 12 bases between.

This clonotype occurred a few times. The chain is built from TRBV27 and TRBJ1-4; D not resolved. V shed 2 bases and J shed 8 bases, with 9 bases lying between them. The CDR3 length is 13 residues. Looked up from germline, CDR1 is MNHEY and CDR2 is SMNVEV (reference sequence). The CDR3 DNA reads TGTGCCAGCAGTTTAGGGTTGCGGGAAAAACTGTTTTTT. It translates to CASSLGLREKLFF.

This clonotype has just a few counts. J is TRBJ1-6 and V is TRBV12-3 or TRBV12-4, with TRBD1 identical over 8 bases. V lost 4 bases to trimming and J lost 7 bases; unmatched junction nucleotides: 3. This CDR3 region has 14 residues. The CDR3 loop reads CASSSGGANSPLHF. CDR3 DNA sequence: TGTGCCAGCAGTTCAGGGGGCGCGAATTCACCCCTCCACTTT.

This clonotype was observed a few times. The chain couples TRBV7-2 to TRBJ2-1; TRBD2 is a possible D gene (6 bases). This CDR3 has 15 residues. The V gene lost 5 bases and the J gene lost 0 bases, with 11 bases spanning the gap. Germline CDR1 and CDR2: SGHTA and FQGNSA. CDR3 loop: CASSGAGLSYNEQFF. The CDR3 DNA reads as TGTGCCAGCAGCGGCGCGGGGCTCTCCTACAATGAGCAGTTCTTC.

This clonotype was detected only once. The CDR3 nucleotides are TGTGCCAGCAGCTTAGCGGGGGGAGGAGATACGCAGTATTTT. It codes for CASSLAGGGDTQYF. The chain combines TRBV7-2 with TRBJ2-3; D is possibly TRBD2 (6 bases). The V gene lost 0 bases and the J gene lost 5 bases, with 9 bases spanning the gap. The CDR3 is 14 residues long. Germline V gene lookup returns CDR1 SGHTA and CDR2 FQGNSA.

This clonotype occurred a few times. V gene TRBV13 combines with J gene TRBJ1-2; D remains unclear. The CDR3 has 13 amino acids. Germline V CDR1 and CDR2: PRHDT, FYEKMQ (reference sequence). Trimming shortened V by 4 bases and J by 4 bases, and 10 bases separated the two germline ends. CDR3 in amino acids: CASSSPMGYGYTF. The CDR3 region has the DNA TGTGCCAGCAGCTCACCAATGGGCTATGGCTACACCTTC.

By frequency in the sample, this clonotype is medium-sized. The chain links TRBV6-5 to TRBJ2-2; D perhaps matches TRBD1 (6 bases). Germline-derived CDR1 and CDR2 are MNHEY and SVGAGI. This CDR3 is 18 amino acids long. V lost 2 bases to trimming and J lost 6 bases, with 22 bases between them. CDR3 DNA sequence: TGTGCCAGCAGTTACGCTTCGGGACAAGACTTTATCTCCGGGGAGCTGTTTTTT. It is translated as CASSYASGQDFISGELFF.